Listed here are 12 T cell receptor beta chains from one sample, sequenced in a study of shared clonotypes between healthy human individuals. TCRdb keeps only in-frame clones here, not all; method: immunoSEQ multiplex PCR. Here the sample spans about 2.1 million clones, about 93% being singletons. It was CD45RO-negative cells, positively selected for CCR7, that made up naive CD8 cells, with terminally differentiated effector memory CD45RA+ cells excluded. The sequenced sample consisted of naive CD8+ T cells from PBMCs. The receptors were sampled from a man aged 18-30 years in good health. Some clones in this sample may be carry-over from other donors' samples.

The chain couples TRBV11-2 to TRBJ2-5; possible D gene TRBD2, 7 bases. Germline V gives CDR1 SGHAT, CDR2 FQNNGV. CDR3 size: 16 residues. Deletions cut 5 bases from V and 3 bases from J, with 19 bases between. The CDR3 coding sequence is TGTGCCAGCAGCCGCCCCCCCGGGGGGCTTAAAGAGACCCAGTACTTC. Translation gives CASSRPPGGLKETQYF.

This sequence joins TRBV5-3 and TRBJ2-2, with TRBD2 matching 7 bases. TRBV5-3 counts as an open reading frame of uncertain function. The V segment lost 2 bases and the J segment 2 bases; nucleotides outside the gene matches: 6. CDR3 length equals 16 residues. The chain's CDR3 is CARSFFAGANTGELFF. CDR3 sequence (DNA): TGTGCCAGAAGCTTTTTCGCGGGAGCAAACACCGGGGAGCTGTTTTTT.

The chain recombines TRBV5-1 with TRBJ1-4, with D maybe TRBD1 (6 bases). V lost 0 bases and J lost 1, with 10 bases in between. The germline V gene has CDR1 SGHRS and CDR2 YFSETQ. This CDR3 has 16 residues. The CDR3 coding sequence is TGCGCCAGCAGCTTGGACAGGGTGGAAACTAATGAAAAACTGTTTTTT. It yields the protein CASSLDRVETNEKLFF.

This chain uses TRBV7-8 with TRBJ1-4; D remains ambiguous. The germline V gene encodes CDR1 SGHVS and CDR2 FQNEAQ. This CDR3 has 14 residues. The V end was cut by 0 bases, the J end by 7 bases, with 9 bases between. CDR3 bases: TGTGCCAGCAGCTTAGCCGGCCGAGTTGAAAAACTGTTTTTT. This sequence encodes CASSLAGRVEKLFF.

The chain has TRBV4-1 and TRBJ1-2, with a tentative D call TRBD1 (5 bases). Germline values: CDR1 MGHRA, CDR2 YSYEKL. The CDR3 covers 16 residues. Trimming cost V 0 bases and J 2 bases, with 13 bases left between them. CDR3 amino acids: CASSQDRAGQNYGYTF. The CDR3 coding sequence is TGCGCCAGCAGCCAAGATCGGGCAGGGCAAAACTATGGCTACACCTTC.

V usage is TRBV15 and J usage is TRBJ2-5, with TRBD1 matching 9 bases. CDR3 length equals 13 residues. Germline V gives CDR1 LNHNV, CDR2 YYDKDF (reference sequence). The V and J ends lost 8 bases and 4 bases, in that order; junction bases with no gene match: 5. The chain's CDR3 is CATLDRGLETQYF. In DNA form, the CDR3 reads TGTGCCACCCTGGACAGGGGTTTAGAGACCCAGTACTTC.

The gene calls are TRBV30 and TRBJ2-1; 14 bases agree with TRBD2. The CDR3 length is 16 residues. Germline V gives CDR1 GTSNPN, CDR2 SVGIG (reference sequence). J gave up 7 bases and V 2 bases, and 7 bases lay outside the gene matches. CDR3 protein: CAWSYGTSGSFNEQFF. The DNA for the CDR3 is TGTGCCTGGAGTTACGGGACTAGCGGGAGTTTTAATGAGCAGTTCTTC.

CDR3 sequence reads: CASSQALGQALIYGYTF. CDR3 sequence (DNA): TGCGCCAGCAGCCAAGCCCTCGGACAGGCTCTAATCTATGGCTACACCTTC. The chain couples TRBV4-3 to TRBJ1-2, with 7 bases lining up with TRBD1. CDR3 length: 17 residues. Germline V gives CDR1 LGHNA, CDR2 YSLEER. Unmatched junction bases numbered 12, after V lost 1 base and J lost 4 bases.

Only a few counts were recorded for this clone. The DNA of the CDR3 is TGTGCCAGTACCGCCGGAAAGTGGGCGAACACTGAAGCTTTCTTT. It translates to CASTAGKWANTEAFF. The chain couples TRBV19 to TRBJ1-1; no definite D call. This CDR3 has 15 residues. Trimming left V 7 bases short and J 1 base short, with 16 bases between. Germline CDR1 LNHDA, CDR2 SQIVND (reference sequence).

The CDR3 loop is CASSLIGGTDPQHF. CDR3 DNA: TGTGCCAGCAGTTTAATCGGTGGGACAGACCCTCAACATTTT. The genes are TRBV27 and TRBJ1-5; the match to TRBD1 covers 7 bases. The CDR3 has 14 amino acids. The V segment lost 2 bases and the J segment 16 bases; nucleotides outside the gene matches: 14. Per the germline V gene, CDR1 is MNHEY and CDR2 is SMNVEV (reference sequence).

The chain recombines TRBV7-9 with TRBJ2-1, with 11 bases fitting TRBD2. Germline V gene sequence: CDR1 SEHNR, CDR2 FQNEAQ (reference sequence). The junction had 11 bases not matched to a gene; V was cut back by 4 bases and J by 3 bases. This CDR3 spans 18 amino acids. Here the CDR3 DNA reads TGTGCCAGCAGCTCGGCCGGGACTAGCGGAGTGAACTACAATGAGCAGTTCTTC. Its protein product is CASSSAGTSGVNYNEQFF.

The rearrangement links TRBV19 to TRBJ1-2, with a weak D call TRBD1 (5 bases). The germline V gene encodes CDR1 LNHDA and CDR2 SQIVND (reference sequence). The V end lost 6 bases, the J end lost 0 bases, and 20 bases lay between the germline ends. The CDR3 extends over 17 amino acids. CDR3: CASRDPVGTPPNYGYTF. CDR3 bases: TGTGCCAGTAGGGACCCCGTGGGGACCCCGCCTAACTATGGCTACACCTTC.